The sequence of this TCR beta chain was determined in a study of CD8 T cells in Susac syndrome. General study findings and limits: The number of individuals included in the study's TCR sequencing and HLA analysis was acknowledged as relatively small.

About 0.45 to 1 ug RNA was reverse transcribed with random hexamers. The TCR beta CDR3 was amplified by immunoSEQ multiplex PCR across 54 Vbeta, 13 Jbeta. TCRdb itself ran the immunoSEQ multiplex PCR reads through MiXCR, one entry per CDR3 protein. The table records 65,000 to 80,000 distinct CDR3 sequences, 75% to 95% of them present only once. In the case of this clonotype: Its antigen is as yet unknown.

This CDR3 has 10 residues. Trimming pared 10 bases from V and 2 bases from J, leaving 4 bases between. Germline V CDR1 and CDR2: SEHNR, FQNEAQ (reference sequence). Source material: CD8+ T cells from PBMCs. This sequence joins TRBV7-9 and TRBJ2-3, with D hard to call. The origin of this receptor is a human donor with multiple sclerosis. The CDR3 loop is CATTTDTQYF. In nucleotides, the CDR3 is TGTGCCACCACCACAGATACGCAGTATTTT. The full variable domain, rest sourced from reference TRBV7-9 and TRBJ2-3, is DTGVSQNPRHKITKRGQNVTFRCDPISEHNRLYWYRQTLGQGPEFLTYFQNEAQLEKSRLLSDRFSAERPKGSFSTLEIQRTEQGDSAMYLCATTTDTQYFGPGTRLTVL.